This T cell receptor beta chain was observed in a study of Ad26.COV2.S vaccination and SARS-CoV-2 variants. Sequencing used immunoSEQ multiplex PCR; TCRdb keeps in-frame clones, though not all of them. The data contain roughly 380,000 clones, more than 75% of them seen just once; the ten biggest clones take up approximately 4%. This CDR3 spans 15 amino acids. Germline CDR1 and CDR2: LGHNA and YNFKEQ. Trimming cost V 4 bases and J 7 bases; bases outside gene matches: 12. The treatment was: about 20 received Ad26.COV2.S at low or high dose, single or two shots; roughly five received placebo; per-sample allocation not given. The samples date from day 63 after the first vaccine or placebo injection.

Source: peripheral blood, taken in a trial of Ad26.COV2.S vaccine versus placebo. This TCR came from a person between 18 and 59 years old who received the Ad26.COV2.S COVID-19 vaccine or a placebo. The V and J genes are TRBV4-2 and TRBJ1-1, with TRBD1 matching over 7 bases. CDR3 nucleotide sequence: TGTGCCAGCAGCCCGAGAAAGGGACAGAGCCTTGAAGCTTTCTTT. This sequence encodes CASSPRKGQSLEAFF.